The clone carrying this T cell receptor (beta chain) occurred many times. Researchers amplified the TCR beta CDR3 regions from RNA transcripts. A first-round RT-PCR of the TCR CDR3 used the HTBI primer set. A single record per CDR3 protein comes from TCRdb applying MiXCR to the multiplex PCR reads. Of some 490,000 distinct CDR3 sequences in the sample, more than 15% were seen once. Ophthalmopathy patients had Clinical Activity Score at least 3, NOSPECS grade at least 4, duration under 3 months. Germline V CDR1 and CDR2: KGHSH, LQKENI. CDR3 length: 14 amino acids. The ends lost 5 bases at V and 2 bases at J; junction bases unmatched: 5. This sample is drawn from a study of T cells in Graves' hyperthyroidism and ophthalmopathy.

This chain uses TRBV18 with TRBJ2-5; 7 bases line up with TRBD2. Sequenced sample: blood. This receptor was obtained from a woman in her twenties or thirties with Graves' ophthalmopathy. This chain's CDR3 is CASSELAPQETQYF. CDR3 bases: TGTGCCAGCTCAGAACTAGCGCCTCAAGAGACCCAGTACTTC.